This T cell receptor (beta chain) stems from a study of shared clonotypes between healthy human individuals. The study, taken as a whole, reports: In contrast to clonotypes shared by all four donors, non-shared clonotypes had lower generation probabilities.

Some clones are missing from TCRdb's copy, which holds only in-frame ones; the method was immunoSEQ multiplex PCR. Here the sample spans some 650,000 clones, approximately 97% being singletons. The germline CDR1 and CDR2 sequences are MNHNY and SVGAGI (reference sequence). Between the trimmed V and J ends, which lost 3 bases and 1 base, there was a span of 6 bases. This CDR3 is 13 amino acids long. In regard to this clone: Its target is not known.

The chain links TRBV6-6 to TRBJ1-1, with D uncertain. The sequence derives from a woman under 40 in good health. The sample taken for sequencing was naive CD4+ T cells sorted from blood. Indicated subset: CD45RA+ positively selected. This CDR3 is CASSYIRNTEAFF. DNA of the CDR3: TGTGCCAGCAGTTATATTCGGAACACTGAAGCTTTCTTT.